This TCR beta chain was retrieved from a study of cytotoxic CD8 clonotypes in ibrutinib-treated CLL (dated by TCRdb to the early 2020s). General notes on the study: The cohort was composed of more than ten relapsed/refractory and around 15 treatment-naive patients; IGHV unmutated status was identified in about 17 patients. Partial responses were observed in roughly 24 patients and complete responses in 2; after a median follow-up of 68 months, remission was maintained in 14 patients and progression was observed in approximately twelve. Response samples were obtained after a median of around 11 months of treatment, with a range of about 6 to 40 months. Samples averaged approximately 260,000 productive templates and some 91,000 productive rearrangements. Longitudinal samples were available for about 30% of the roughly 90 trial participants. Cryopreserved peripheral blood mononuclear cells were obtained prior to treatment, at the time of response, and at either disease progression or sustained remission. All remission and progressive disease samples were collected while patients were still receiving ibrutinib. Here is what the overall study found, with its caveats: Lymph node repertoires were not examined, and the timing of sampling was not matched between patients in sustained remission and those whose disease progressed. At ibrutinib response clonality went up, during sustained remission it held steady, and at progression it dropped back toward baseline. At baseline, clonality was higher than in age-matched healthy donors and showed a strong correlation with circulating CD8+ T-cell counts. Public clonotypes were found to be uncommon and were observed to contract or remain stable during treatment; the increase in clonality was shown to reflect expansion of private clonotypes at ibrutinib response.

Each clonotype received, on average, about 9.7x coverage in deep resolution sequencing performed on a MiSeq, where the target depth lay between 1 in 1 million and 1 in 200,000 T cells. The immunoSEQ hsTCRB Kit was used to generate TCR beta libraries. The study's processing was this. The data were analyzed with ImmunoSEQ Analyzer and ImmunoSEQ Data Assistant, and V, D and J gene assignments followed IMGT definitions. Clonality, with values ranging from 0 to 1, was calculated as one minus the normalized Shannon entropy of productive rearrangement frequencies. Public clonotype analysis was restricted to overrepresented clonotypes comprising at least 0.05% of each patient's repertoire. Repertoires from approximately 13 age-matched healthy donors in immuneACCESS were used as clonality controls. In its TCRdb copy, this immuneACCESS table keeps in-frame sequences only and misses some clones. Where compared with another copy, unresolved V genes explain less than half of these, and the others have no known cause. The V and J calls and clone size are taken from that table; D and trimming were inferred from the DNA. In all, the sample holds some 200,000 clones, and 60% to 80% of those were seen once. Jointly, the top ten make up about an eighth of the sample.

The time point label corresponds to: approximately eleven months on ibrutinib. For TCR beta library preparation, roughly 2 micrograms of genomic DNA was extracted from cryopreserved PBMCs. Longitudinal blood samples from CLL patients on ibrutinib monotherapy were analyzed using high-throughput TCR beta sequencing. The patients were enrolled in a single-center, open-label phase 2 trial of ibrutinib monotherapy. A distance of 7 bases separates the germline ends of V and J, which lose 0 bases and 1 base respectively. For CDR1 and CDR2, the germline V gene (reference sequence) lists MNHNY and SVGAGI. The CDR3 measures 15 amino acids from cysteine to phenylalanine. The read is trimmed to its CDR3 DNA, 45 bases read in frame from base 1. Points on this clone: What this receptor recognizes is not known. No much larger clone is present one base from it, and per-base qualities are unavailable.

The source of this sequence is a human donor with chronic lymphocytic leukemia. This sample comprised PBMCs, obtained after 12 months of ibrutinib treatment. This sequence uses TRBV6-6 and TRBJ2-1; a tentative D call is TRBD2 (5 bases match). CDR3 protein: CASSYSWESYNEQFF. The DNA sequence reads TGTGCCAGCAGTTACTCATGGGAGTCCTACAATGAGCAGTTCTTC.